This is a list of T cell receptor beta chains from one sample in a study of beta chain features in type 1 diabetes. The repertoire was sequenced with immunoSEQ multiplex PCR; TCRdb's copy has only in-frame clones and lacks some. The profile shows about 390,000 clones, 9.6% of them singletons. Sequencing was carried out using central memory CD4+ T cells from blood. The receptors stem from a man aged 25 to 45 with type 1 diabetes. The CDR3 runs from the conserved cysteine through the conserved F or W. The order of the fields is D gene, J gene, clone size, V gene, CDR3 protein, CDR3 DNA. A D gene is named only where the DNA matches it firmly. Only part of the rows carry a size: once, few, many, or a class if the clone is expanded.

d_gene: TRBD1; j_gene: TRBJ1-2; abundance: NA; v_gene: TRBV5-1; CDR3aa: CASSLEGATGGYTF; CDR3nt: TGCGCCAGCAGCTTGGAGGGGGCTACGGGTGGCTACACCTTC
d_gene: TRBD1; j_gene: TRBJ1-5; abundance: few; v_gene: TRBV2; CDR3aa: CASSVGGIGTESYSNQPQHF; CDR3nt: TGTGCCAGCAGTGTAGGAGGGATCGGGACAGAGAGTTATAGCAATCAGCCCCAGCATTTT
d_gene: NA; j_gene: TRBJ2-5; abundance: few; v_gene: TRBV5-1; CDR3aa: CASSLRGEETQYF; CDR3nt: TGCGCCAGCAGCTTGAGAGGGGAAGAGACCCAGTACTTC
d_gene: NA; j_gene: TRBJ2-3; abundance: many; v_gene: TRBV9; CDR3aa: CASSVSADTQYF; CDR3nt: TGTGCCAGCAGCGTATCAGCAGATACGCAGTATTTT
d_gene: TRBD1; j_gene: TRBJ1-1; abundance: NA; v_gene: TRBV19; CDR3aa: CASSIQGARGTEAFF; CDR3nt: TGTGCCAGTAGTATACAGGGGGCGCGGGGCACTGAAGCTTTCTTT
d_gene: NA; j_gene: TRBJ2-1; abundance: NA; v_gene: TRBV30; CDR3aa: CAWSTYNEQFF; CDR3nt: TGTGCCTGGAGTACTTACAATGAGCAGTTCTTC
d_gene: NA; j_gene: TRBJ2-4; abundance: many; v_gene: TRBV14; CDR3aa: CASSRGEDIQYF; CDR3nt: TGTGCCAGCAGCAGGGGCGAGGACATTCAGTACTTC
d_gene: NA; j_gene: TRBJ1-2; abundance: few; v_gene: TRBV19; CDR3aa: CASRWPLQGEGYTF; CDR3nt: TGTGCCAGTCGCTGGCCATTGCAGGGCGAAGGCTACACCTTC
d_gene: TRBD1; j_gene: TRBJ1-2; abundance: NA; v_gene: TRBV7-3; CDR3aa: CASSSDRQGFGYTF; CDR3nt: TGTGCCAGCAGCTCAGACCGACAGGGGTTCGGCTACACCTTC
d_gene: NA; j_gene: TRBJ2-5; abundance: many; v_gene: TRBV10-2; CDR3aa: CASGAGQETQYF; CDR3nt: TGCGCCAGCGGGGCAGGTCAAGAGACCCAGTACTTC
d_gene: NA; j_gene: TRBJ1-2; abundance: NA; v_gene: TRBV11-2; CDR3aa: CASSPYSDGYTF; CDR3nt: TGTGCCAGCAGCCCCTATAGCGATGGCTACACCTTC
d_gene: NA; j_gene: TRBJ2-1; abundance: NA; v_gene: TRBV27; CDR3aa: CASRRDQYNEQFF; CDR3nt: TGTGCCAGCCGCCGGGACCAATACAATGAGCAGTTCTTC
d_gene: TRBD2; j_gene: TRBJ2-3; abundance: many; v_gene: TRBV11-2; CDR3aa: CASSLMLAGGPDTQYF; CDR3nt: TGTGCCAGCAGCTTAATGTTGGCGGGAGGTCCAGATACGCAGTATTTT
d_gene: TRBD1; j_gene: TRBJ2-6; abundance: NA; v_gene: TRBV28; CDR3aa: CASSFLGQGTGANVLTF; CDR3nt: TGTGCCAGCAGTTTCTTGGGACAGGGGACTGGGGCCAACGTCCTGACTTTC
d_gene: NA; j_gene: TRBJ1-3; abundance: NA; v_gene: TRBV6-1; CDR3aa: CASRRDANTIYF; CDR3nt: TGTGCCAGCCGTAGGGACGCCAACACCATATATTTT
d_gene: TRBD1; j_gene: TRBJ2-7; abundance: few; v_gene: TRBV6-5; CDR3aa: CASQLGTGGTEQYF; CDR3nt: TGTGCCAGTCAATTAGGGACAGGGGGTACCGAGCAGTACTTC
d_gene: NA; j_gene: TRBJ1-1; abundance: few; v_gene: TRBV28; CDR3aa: CASSWTPRGAEAFF; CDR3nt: TGTGCCAGCAGTTGGACACCTCGTGGGGCTGAAGCTTTCTTT
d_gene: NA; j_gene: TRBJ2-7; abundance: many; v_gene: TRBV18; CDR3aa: CASSDSTSYEQYF; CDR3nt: TGTGCCAGCTCAGACTCCACCTCCTACGAGCAGTACTTC
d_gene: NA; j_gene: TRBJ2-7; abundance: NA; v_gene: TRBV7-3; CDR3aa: CASSLGTGPYEQYF; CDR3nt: TGTGCCAGCAGCTTAGGAACAGGGCCCTACGAGCAGTACTTC
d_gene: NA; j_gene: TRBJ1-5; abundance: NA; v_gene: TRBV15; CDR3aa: CATRATDQPQHF; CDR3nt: TGTGCCACCAGGGCCACAGATCAGCCCCAGCATTTT
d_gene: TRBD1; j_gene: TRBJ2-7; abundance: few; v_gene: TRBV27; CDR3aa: CASKRQGASYEQYF; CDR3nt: TGTGCCAGCAAGAGACAGGGAGCGTCCTACGAGCAGTACTTC
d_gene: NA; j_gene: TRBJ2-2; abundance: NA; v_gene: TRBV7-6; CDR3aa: CASSLTRVSTGELFF; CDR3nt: TGTGCCAGCAGTTTAACTCGGGTCAGCACCGGGGAGCTGTTTTTT